The 30 T cell receptor beta chains below were found in one sample sequenced in a study of blood T cell repertoires in COVID-19. Some clones are missing from TCRdb's copy, which holds only in-frame ones; the method was immunoSEQ multiplex PCR. The data hold more than 90,000 clones, with 82% observed a single time. The sequenced sample was peripheral blood. These receptors all come from a man between 65 and 85 years old with acute or convalescent COVID-19.

This clone came up a few times. The chain carries TRBV11-1 and TRBJ1-1; the match to TRBD1 covers 7 bases. The germline V gene has CDR1 SGHAT and CDR2 FQDESV (reference sequence). V was pared by 5 bases and J by 7 bases, with 10 bases of the junction left unmatched. This CDR3 has 14 amino acids. As DNA, the CDR3 is TGTGCCAGCAGCCAGATGTACAGGGGCGGTGAAGCTTTCTTT. Encoded protein: CASSQMYRGGEAFF.

The V call is TRBV24-1, the J call TRBJ2-5; 8 bases match TRBD1. V was clipped by 3 bases and J by 4 bases; unmatched bases: 3. The CDR3 has 14 residues. CDR1 and CDR2 (germline): KGHDR, SFDVKD. Written as DNA, the CDR3 is TGTGCCACCAGTGATCCTGACAGGGGAGAGACCCAGTACTTC. Translation: CATSDPDRGETQYF.

The chain is built from TRBV6-1 and TRBJ1-5; TRBD1 is a possible D gene (5 bases). This CDR3 is 15 amino acids long. V lost 3 bases and J lost 5, with 14 bases in between. Per germline, CDR1 MNHNS and CDR2 SASEGT. In DNA, the CDR3 is TGTGCCAGCAGTGAGAGAAGGGGAACGGATCAGCCCCAGCATTTT. It yields the protein CASSERRGTDQPQHF.

The rearrangement links TRBV19 to TRBJ1-2; D might be TRBD1 (5 bases). V lost 5 bases to trimming and J lost 8 bases, with 12 bases between them. The CDR3 is 12 amino acids. Germline V gene sequence: CDR1 LNHDA, CDR2 SQIVND (reference sequence). The CDR3 spells CASSPGHFGYTF. CDR3 nucleotide sequence: TGTGCCAGTAGTCCCGGACATTTCGGCTACACCTTC.

The chain couples TRBV3-1 (or the pseudogene TRBV3-2) to TRBJ2-3; 12 nucleotides match TRBD2. The V and J ends lost 3 bases and 3 bases, in that order; junction bases with no gene match: 7. Germline V CDR1 and CDR2: LGHDT, YNNKEL (reference sequence). The CDR3 runs to 17 residues. CDR3: CASSHLYLAGGTDTQYF. The CDR3 DNA is TGTGCCAGCAGCCACCTATACCTAGCGGGGGGGACAGATACGCAGTATTTT.

The rearrangement links TRBV5-1 to TRBJ2-1, with TRBD2 identical over 10 bases. The V gene's germline CDR1 is SGHRS and CDR2 YFSETQ. The V and J ends lost 4 bases and 7 bases, in that order; junction bases with no gene match: 8. The CDR3 extends over 15 amino acids. The CDR3 DNA is TGCGCCAGCAGCCTGCTTGGACTAGCGGTTAATGAGCAGTTCTTC. It yields the protein CASSLLGLAVNEQFF. The full variable domain, in which reference TRBV5-1 and TRBJ2-1 provide the parts outside the CDR3, is KAGVTQTPRYLIKTRGQQVTLSCSPISGHRSVSWYQQTPGQGLQFLFEYFSETQRNKGNFPGRFSGRQFSNSRSEMNVSTLELGDSALYLCASSLLGLAVNEQFFGPGTRLTVL.

The chain recombines TRBV13 with TRBJ2-1; 10 bases align to TRBD2. The V segment lost 5 bases and the J segment 7 bases; nucleotides outside the gene matches: 14. This CDR3 has 17 amino acids. Germline assignment: CDR1 PRHDT and CDR2 FYEKMQ (reference sequence). The CDR3 DNA is TGTGCCAGCAGCATAAACCTCCTAGCGGGAGAGGGGAATGAGCAGTTCTTC. Translation: CASSINLLAGEGNEQFF.

The J gene is TRBJ2-1, the V gene TRBV7-9, with 9 bases fitting TRBD2. Germline V gives CDR1 SEHNR, CDR2 FQNEAQ (reference sequence). This CDR3 has 18 amino acids. J was trimmed by 0 bases and V by 7 bases; bases with no gene match: 13. CDR3 residues: CASTGGAGGPSSYNEQFF. In DNA, the CDR3 is TGTGCCAGCACCGGCGGAGCGGGAGGCCCGAGCTCCTACAATGAGCAGTTCTTC.

The CDR3 region has the DNA TGCGCCAGCAGCCAAGACCCCGGGGTTGTTGCCCCTCGGGCTGAAGCTTTCTTT. Residues: CASSQDPGVVAPRAEAFF. V is TRBV4-1 and J is TRBJ1-1, with D hard to call. Germline V gives CDR1 MGHRA, CDR2 YSYEKL. This CDR3 region has 18 residues. Trimming removed 0 bases at V and 6 bases at J, with 23 bases between.

The V and J genes are TRBV6-5 and TRBJ1-5; D is unclear. CDR3 length equals 12 residues. V gave up 11 bases and J gave up 2 bases, with 10 bases separating them. Per the germline V gene, CDR1 is MNHEY and CDR2 is SVGAGI. The CDR3 sequence is CASVNGNQPQHF. CDR3 in DNA: TGTGCCTCGGTCAACGGCAATCAGCCCCAGCATTTT.

The V and J genes are TRBV7-9 and TRBJ1-4; weak D call: TRBD1 (6 bases). Deletions cut 4 bases from V and 10 bases from J, with 16 bases between. The CDR3 loop spans 14 amino acids. Germline-derived CDR1 and CDR2 are SEHNR and FQNEAQ (reference sequence). As DNA, the CDR3 is TGTGCCAGCAGCTCATTAGAGGGGGAGGGAAAACTGTTTTTT. Protein sequence: CASSSLEGEGKLFF.

The chain uses TRBV27 and TRBJ2-1; 9 nucleotides match TRBD2. The germline V gene has CDR1 MNHEY and CDR2 SMNVEV (reference sequence). The CDR3 has 15 amino acids. Trimming took 2 bases from V and 2 from J; bases not matched to a gene: 1. The CDR3 protein is CASSLGGGAYNEQFF. For the CDR3, the DNA is TGTGCCAGCAGTTTAGGCGGGGGGGCCTACAATGAGCAGTTCTTC.

This chain connects TRBV28 to TRBJ1-2; 11 bases are shared with TRBD1. This CDR3 has 16 residues. Trimming took 7 bases from V and 2 from J; bases not matched to a gene: 9. CDR1 and CDR2 from the germline V gene are MDHEN and SYDVKM. In DNA, the CDR3 is TGTGCCAGCATCACCGGGACAGGGGGACGGAACTATGGCTACACCTTC. It encodes CASITGTGGRNYGYTF.

This rearrangement joins TRBV29-1 to TRBJ2-3; D is perhaps TRBD2 (5 bases). Germline V gene sequence: CDR1 SQVTM, CDR2 ANQGSEA. V was pared by 4 bases and J by 7 bases, with 6 bases between. The CDR3 runs to 10 residues. The CDR3 sequence is CSVGLYTQYF. Written as DNA, the CDR3 is TGCAGCGTTGGACTATATACGCAGTATTTT.

The V call is TRBV2, the J call TRBJ2-2, with D uncertain. This CDR3 is 12 amino acids long. V was shortened by 6 bases and J by 3 bases, with 5 bases between the two germline ends. Looked up from germline, CDR1 is SNHLY and CDR2 is FYNNEI. The CDR3 loop is CASRQYTGELFF. CDR3 bases: TGTGCCAGCAGGCAGTACACCGGGGAGCTGTTTTTT.

The chain recombines TRBV28 with TRBJ1-1, with TRBD1 matching over 7 bases. The CDR3 has 13 residues. Germline CDR1 is MDHEN and CDR2 is SYDVKM. The J segment lost 7 bases and the V segment lost 3 bases, leaving 5 bases of the junction unmatched. The CDR3 DNA reads TGTGCCAGCAGTTTGACCCCAGGGGGTGAAGCTTTCTTT. Its translation is CASSLTPGGEAFF.

The rearrangement links TRBV28 to TRBJ2-1; TRBD2 might be the D (5 bases). With 3 bases removed from V and 5 bases from J, the gap between germline ends came to 11 bases. The CDR3 runs 14 residues. CDR1 is MDHEN and CDR2 is SYDVKM in the germline V gene. CDR3 sequence: CASSFTGENNEQFF. CDR3 in DNA: TGTGCCAGCAGTTTTACCGGGGAAAACAATGAGCAGTTCTTC.

V usage is TRBV29-1 and J usage is TRBJ1-4, with TRBD1 matching 12 bases. The length of the CDR3 is 16 residues. Trimming cost V 6 bases and J 3 bases; bases outside gene matches: 8. Germline CDR1 SQVTM, CDR2 ANQGSEA. The chain's CDR3 is CSVPGTGGSANEKLFF. In DNA form, the CDR3 reads TGCAGCGTCCCCGGGACAGGGGGCTCCGCTAATGAAAAACTGTTTTTT.

This chain links TRBV7-2 with TRBJ2-1, with 11 bases that match TRBD2. This CDR3 comprises 17 residues. CDR1 is SGHTA, CDR2 FQGNSA, per germline. With 5 bases clipped from V and 3 bases from J, the junction kept 9 bases outside the gene matches. DNA of the CDR3: TGTGCCAGCAGCCAAACCCGGCTAGCGGGGGGCTACAATGAGCAGTTCTTC. Residues: CASSQTRLAGGYNEQFF.

This sequence joins TRBV7-9 and TRBJ2-2; 8 nucleotides align to TRBD2. This CDR3 contains 16 residues. V trimming: 5 bases; J trimming: 7 bases; junction bases outside the gene matches: 12. Germline-derived CDR1 and CDR2 are SEHNR and FQNEAQ (reference sequence). CDR3 coding DNA: TGTGCCAGCAGCCTCACGGCGGGGGGCGCCGGCGGGGAGCTGTTTTTT. Translation: CASSLTAGGAGGELFF. Drawing the rest from reference TRBV7-9 and TRBJ2-2, the complete variable domain is DTGVSQNPRHKITKRGQNVTFRCDPISEHNRLYWYRQTLGQGPEFLTYFQNEAQLEKSRLLSDRFSAERPKGSFSTLEIQRTEQGDSAMYLCASSLTAGGAGGELFFGEGSRLTVL.

The chain uses TRBV7-3 and TRBJ2-1, with TRBD2 matching 10 bases. There are 17 residues in the CDR3. V dropped 5 bases and J dropped 2; count of bases not matched to a gene: 9. Per germline, CDR1 SGHTA and CDR2 FQGTGA. The CDR3 DNA sequence: TGTGCCAGCAGCCCAGCGGGAGGACTAGCGGCCTACAATGAGCAGTTCTTC. It codes for CASSPAGGLAAYNEQFF.

This chain connects TRBV5-1 to TRBJ1-5; maybe TRBD1 (5 bases). Germline CDR1 and CDR2: SGHRS and YFSETQ. The CDR3 covers 15 residues. V was cut by 0 bases and J by 3 bases, with 10 bases left in between. The CDR3, as DNA: TGCGCCAGCAGCTTGGGCGACAGAACCAATCAGCCCCAGCATTTT. This translates into CASSLGDRTNQPQHF.

J is TRBJ2-4 and V is TRBV9; 7 positions match TRBD2. V gave up 0 bases and J gave up 6 bases; unmatched junction bases: 9. Germline V gene sequence: CDR1 SGDLS, CDR2 YYNGEE. This CDR3 region has 16 residues. This CDR3 is CASSVGIAGEGNIQYF. CDR3 coding DNA: TGTGCCAGCAGCGTAGGAATCGCGGGGGAGGGAAACATTCAGTACTTC.

The rearrangement joins TRBV11-2 to TRBJ2-5; 12 nucleotides align to TRBD2. CDR3 size: 17 residues. J lost 4 bases, V lost 10 bases, and 16 bases had no gene match. Germline values: CDR1 SGHAT, CDR2 FQNNGV. CDR3 loop: CATSAWTSGKLGETQYF. In DNA, the CDR3 is TGTGCCACCTCAGCTTGGACTAGCGGGAAACTTGGAGAGACCCAGTACTTC. Combining the CDR3 with reference TRBV11-2 and TRBJ2-5 gives the whole variable domain EAGVAQSPRYKIIEKRQSVAFWCNPISGHATLYWYQQILGQGPKLLIQFQNNGVVDDSQLPKDRFSAERLKGVDSTLKIQPAKLEDSAVYLCATSAWTSGKLGETQYFGPGTRLLVL.

The J gene is TRBJ2-3, the V gene TRBV5-4, with D possibly TRBD2 on 5 matching bases. The germline gives CDR1 SGHNT, CDR2 YYREEE (reference sequence). The CDR3 spans 16 residues. V dropped 4 bases and J dropped 0 bases, with 15 bases sitting between them. In DNA form, the CDR3 reads TGTGCCAGCAGCGACCCGGGAACTAGGAGCACAGATACGCAGTATTTT. Protein: CASSDPGTRSTDTQYF.

The chain carries TRBV14 and TRBJ2-7, with D possibly TRBD1 on 7 matching bases. Looked up from germline, CDR1 is SGHDN and CDR2 is FVKESK. CDR3 length: 16 amino acids. With 6 bases removed from V and 0 bases from J, the gap between germline ends came to 18 bases. CDR3 nucleotides: TGTGCCAGCAGTCCAGCAGGGGGACTTAGCTCCTACGAGCAGTACTTC. Translation gives CASSPAGGLSSYEQYF.

The V and J genes are TRBV7-9 and TRBJ1-3; D perhaps matches TRBD1 (6 bases). CDR1 and CDR2 (germline): SEHNR, FQNEAQ (reference sequence). The V end lost 2 bases, the J end lost 0 bases, and 11 bases lay between the germline ends. There are 16 residues in the CDR3. DNA for the CDR3: TGTGCCAGCAGCTTATCCGGACAGCTCTCTGGAAACACCATATATTTT. As protein: CASSLSGQLSGNTIYF.

V usage is TRBV14 and J usage is TRBJ1-6; 7 positions match TRBD1. V lost 6 bases and J lost 10; bases outside the gene matches: 9. Looked up from germline, CDR1 is SGHDN and CDR2 is FVKESK. The CDR3 runs to 14 residues. CDR3 DNA sequence: TGTGCCAGCAGTTTACAGGGGTGGGGGTCACCCCTCCACTTT. Its translation: CASSLQGWGSPLHF.

This clone has only one observation. The chain couples TRBV2 to TRBJ2-1; 7 bases are a match to TRBD2. J lost 5 bases, V lost 3 bases, and 7 bases had no gene match. The CDR3 is made up of 15 amino acids. Germline V gives CDR1 SNHLY, CDR2 FYNNEI. The CDR3 reads CASSEASGAHNEQFF. The DNA of the CDR3 is TGTGCCAGCAGTGAGGCTAGCGGTGCCCACAATGAGCAGTTCTTC. Full variable domain (missing parts from reference TRBV2 and TRBJ2-1): EPEVTQTPSHQVTQMGQEVILRCVPISNHLYFYWYRQILGQKVEFLVSFYNNEISEKSEIFDDQFSVERPDGSNFTLKIRSTKLEDSAMYFCASSEASGAHNEQFFGPGTRLTVL.

The chain joins TRBV3-1 (or the pseudogene TRBV3-2) to TRBJ1-1; 10 bases match TRBD1. Germline V gene data show CDR1 as LGHDT and CDR2 as YNNKEL (reference sequence). The CDR3 contains 17 residues. CDR3 sequence (DNA): TGTGTCTTTCCCGGGGGACAGGGGTCAATGATGAACACTGAAGCTTTCTTT. This encodes CVFPGGQGSMMNTEAFF.